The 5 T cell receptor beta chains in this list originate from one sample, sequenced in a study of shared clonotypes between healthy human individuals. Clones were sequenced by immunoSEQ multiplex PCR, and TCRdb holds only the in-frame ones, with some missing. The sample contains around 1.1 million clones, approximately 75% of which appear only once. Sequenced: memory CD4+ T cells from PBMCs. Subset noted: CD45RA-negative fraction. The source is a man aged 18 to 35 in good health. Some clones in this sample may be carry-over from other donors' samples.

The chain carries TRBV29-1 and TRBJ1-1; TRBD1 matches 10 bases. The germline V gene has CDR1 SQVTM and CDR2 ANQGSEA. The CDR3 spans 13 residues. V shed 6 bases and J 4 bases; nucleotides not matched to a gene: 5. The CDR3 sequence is CSVEGQGITEAFF. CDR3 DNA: TGCAGCGTGGAGGGACAGGGGATCACTGAAGCTTTCTTT.

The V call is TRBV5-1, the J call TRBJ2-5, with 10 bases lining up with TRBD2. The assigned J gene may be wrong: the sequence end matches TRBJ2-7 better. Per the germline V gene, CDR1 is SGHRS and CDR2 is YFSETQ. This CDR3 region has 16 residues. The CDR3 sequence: CASSLQGSGRIDEQYF. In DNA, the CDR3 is TGCGCCAGCAGCTTGCAGGGTAGCGGGAGGATCGACGAGCAGTACTTC.

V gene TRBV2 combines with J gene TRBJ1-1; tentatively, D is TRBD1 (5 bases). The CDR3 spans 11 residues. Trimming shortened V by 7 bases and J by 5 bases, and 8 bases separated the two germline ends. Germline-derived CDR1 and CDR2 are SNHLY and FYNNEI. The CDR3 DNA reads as TGTGCCAGCAAGGGGTTAACTGAAGCTTTCTTT. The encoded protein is CASKGLTEAFF.

The CDR3 here is CASSLIQGFEKLFF. The DNA of the CDR3 is TGTGCCAGCAGTTTGATCCAGGGTTTTGAAAAACTGTTTTTT. The chain is built from TRBV28 and TRBJ1-4; a possible D gene is TRBD1 (5 bases). The CDR3 is made up of 14 amino acids. With 3 bases removed from V and 7 bases from J, the gap between germline ends came to 12 bases. CDR1 is MDHEN and CDR2 is SYDVKM in the germline V gene. Full variable domain (missing parts from reference TRBV28 and TRBJ1-4): DVKVTQSSRYLVKRTGEKVFLECVQDMDHENMFWYRQDPGLGLRLIYFSYDVKMKEKGDIPEGYSVSREKKERFSLILESASTNQTSMYLCASSLIQGFEKLFFGSGTQLSVL.

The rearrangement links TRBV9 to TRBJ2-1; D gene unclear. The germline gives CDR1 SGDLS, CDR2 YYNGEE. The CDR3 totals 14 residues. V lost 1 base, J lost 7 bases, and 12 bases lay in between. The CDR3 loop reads CASSVRWPGNEQFF. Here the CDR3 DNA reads TGTGCCAGCAGCGTACGGTGGCCGGGTAATGAGCAGTTCTTC.